The sequence of this T cell receptor beta chain was determined in a study of radiotherapy plus CTLA-4 blockade in lung cancer. The wider study: An objective response was seen in around 19% of patients, and disease control in less than 35%. Whole-study results and caveats: Blood saw expansion of tumor-derived TCR clones after radiotherapy plus ipilimumab.

Profiling relied on immunoSEQ multiplex PCR, and the TCRdb table lists in-frame clones only, not all of them. The table includes around 100,000 clones, about 80% detected once. Germline V lookup: CDR1 SNHLY, CDR2 FYNNEI. The length of the CDR3 is 15 residues. The V and J ends lost 3 bases and 4 bases respectively, with 15 bases between them. This clone was found a few times. As yet, its antigen is unknown. The chain employs TRBV2 and TRBJ1-1, with D possibly TRBD1 on 6 matching bases. The sequences come from peripheral blood, collected from a patient treated with radiotherapy plus ipilimumab. This clonotype was sampled from a human donor with non-small cell lung cancer that progressed on radiotherapy plus ipilimumab. Some clones in this sample may be carry-over from other donors' samples. The CDR3 loop is CASSDLGGGGTEAFF. The CDR3 DNA is TGTGCCAGCAGTGACCTGGGGGGCGGCGGCACTGAAGCTTTCTTT.